Described below is a single T cell receptor beta chain sequence and its context. The antigen remains unidentified. One end of the junction does not line up with germline, which may come from a read error. The PCR had 60 Vbeta and 13 Jbeta primers. Original methodology: In a later analysis, the count reached some 88 million unique TCR beta chains, with 9 million to 11 million shared. TCRdb's table, derived via immunoSEQ multiplex PCR, lists solely in-frame clones and lacks some. V, J and clone size were drawn from that table, and D and trimming were deduced from the DNA. This listing includes some 130,000 clones. The data were obtained in a study of cytomegalovirus exposure and HLA in healthy donors. General study results and limits: Later analysis identified a missense DCLRE1C variant that was linked to TCR beta V- and J-gene trimming.

Germline V gives CDR1 SQVTM, CDR2 ANQGSEA. The CDR3 extends over 13 amino acids. What was sequenced was PBMCs. This sequence was found in a young man in good health and CMV-seronegative. The chain joins TRBV29-1 to TRBJ2-7, with a possible D match to TRBD1 (5 bases). The CDR3 region has the DNA TGCAGCGTTGAAGAAGGGGTTCGAGACTCTAATCGCTTC. Translation: CSVEEGVRDSNRF.